These T cell receptor beta chains were read from a single sample in a study of Graves' ophthalmopathy and Graves' hyperthyroidism. TCRdb passed the multiplex PCR reads through MiXCR, listing each CDR3 protein once. The data contain more than 1,000,000 distinct CDR3 sequences, around a third of them singletons. Sequencing used peripheral blood or thyroid tissue (not recorded which). These receptors all come from an adult man with Graves' hyperthyroidism. Each CDR3 is given with its conserved first and last residue. A D gene is named only where the DNA matches it firmly. Clone size is not always given. Where it is, it says once, few, many or a class for expanded clones.

d_gene: TRBD2
v_gene: TRBV15
abundance: -
j_gene: TRBJ2-5
CDR3aa: CASSLRGLPPVETRYF

d_gene: -
v_gene: TRBV25-1
abundance: many
j_gene: TRBJ2-7
CDR3aa: CASSEVDSYEQYF

d_gene: TRBD2
v_gene: TRBV19
abundance: -
j_gene: TRBJ2-2
CDR3aa: CASSIGGLAETGELFF

d_gene: -
v_gene: TRBV24-1
abundance: -
j_gene: TRBJ2-2
CDR3aa: CATSDPGTVTNTGELFF

d_gene: -
v_gene: TRBV19
abundance: many
j_gene: TRBJ2-7
CDR3aa: CASCQGRDYEQYF

d_gene: -
v_gene: TRBV7-9
abundance: many
j_gene: TRBJ1-5
CDR3aa: CASSFPQQPQHF

d_gene: -
v_gene: TRBV7-9
abundance: -
j_gene: TRBJ2-6
CDR3aa: CASSSYGGRSAF

d_gene: -
v_gene: TRBV5-1
abundance: -
j_gene: TRBJ2-2
CDR3aa: CASSLAGEPFF

d_gene: TRBD1
v_gene: TRBV5-4
abundance: few
j_gene: TRBJ1-1
CDR3aa: CASSPGQGPDTEAFF

d_gene: TRBD1
v_gene: TRBV7-9
abundance: -
j_gene: TRBJ1-2
CDR3aa: CASSPTGGQGYTF

d_gene: -
v_gene: TRBV4-1
abundance: many
j_gene: TRBJ2-5
CDR3aa: CASSQVTPGWTQYF

d_gene: -
v_gene: TRBV4-1
abundance: few
j_gene: TRBJ2-2
CDR3aa: CASSRGGADTGELFF

d_gene: TRBD1
v_gene: TRBV7-9
abundance: many
j_gene: TRBJ1-2
CDR3aa: CASGGQRNYGYTF

d_gene: -
v_gene: TRBV11-3
abundance: few
j_gene: TRBJ2-5
CDR3aa: CASSLGDSFQETQYF

d_gene: TRBD1
v_gene: TRBV20-1
abundance: -
j_gene: TRBJ2-7
CDR3aa: CSARKTGASNYEQYF

d_gene: TRBD2
v_gene: TRBV6-6
abundance: once
j_gene: TRBJ2-2
CDR3aa: CASRKNLAGGPTGELFF

d_gene: -
v_gene: TRBV20-1
abundance: -
j_gene: TRBJ2-7
CDR3aa: CSAGDGGFYEQYF

d_gene: TRBD2
v_gene: TRBV2
abundance: -
j_gene: TRBJ2-7
CDR3aa: CASSEIGLAARYEQYF

d_gene: -
v_gene: TRBV11-2
abundance: many
j_gene: TRBJ2-5
CDR3aa: CASSLLTSATGETQYF

d_gene: -
v_gene: TRBV29-1
abundance: many
j_gene: TRBJ2-2
CDR3aa: CSVVTGGVVAELFF

d_gene: -
v_gene: TRBV10-3
abundance: -
j_gene: TRBJ1-4
CDR3aa: CAISESRQGGEKLFF

d_gene: TRBD2
v_gene: TRBV7-2
abundance: many
j_gene: TRBJ2-5
CDR3aa: CASSSGTSARERETQYF

d_gene: TRBD1
v_gene: TRBV10-3
abundance: many
j_gene: TRBJ1-4
CDR3aa: CATGDRPNEKLFF

d_gene: TRBD1
v_gene: TRBV19
abundance: -
j_gene: TRBJ2-7
CDR3aa: CASSMGTDPYEQHF

d_gene: -
v_gene: TRBV7-2
abundance: -
j_gene: TRBJ2-7
CDR3aa: CASSLGTASNEQYF

d_gene: TRBD1
v_gene: TRBV29-1
abundance: many
j_gene: TRBJ2-5
CDR3aa: CSVSLTGQETQYF

d_gene: -
v_gene: TRBV11-2
abundance: -
j_gene: TRBJ1-5
CDR3aa: CASSLGSGQHQPQHF

d_gene: TRBD2
v_gene: TRBV29-1
abundance: -
j_gene: TRBJ2-3
CDR3aa: CSVGISGGAADTQYF

d_gene: TRBD1
v_gene: TRBV2
abundance: -
j_gene: TRBJ1-5
CDR3aa: CASSALDRVNQPQHF